This T cell receptor (beta chain) came from a study of cytomegalovirus exposure and HLA in healthy donors. General observations from the study: In a later analysis, compared with equally common non-associated chains, HLA-associated beta chains were more expanded.

This CDR3 has 14 residues. The V end was cut by 5 bases, the J end by 6 bases, with 13 bases between. In germline, CDR1 is MDHEN, CDR2 SYDVKM. Comment on this clone: As yet, its antigen is unknown.

With 60 Vbeta and 13 Jbeta primers, the PCR was carried out. Per the authors' pipeline: Approximately 11 million of the roughly 80 million unique TCR beta chains counted in a later analysis were shared. Profiled with immunoSEQ multiplex PCR; TCRdb holds only in-frame clones, not every one. Clone size and the V and J calls come from that table; the DNA yielded D and trimming. This sample has around 130,000 clones; around 80% occur once, and the top ten carry 2.1%. This clonotype was obtained from a man aged 30 to 39 in good health and CMV-seronegative. The sample taken for sequencing was PBMCs. The chain carries TRBV28 and TRBJ2-2, with D tentatively TRBD1 (6 bases). The DNA of the CDR3 is TGTGCCAGCAGTAGCTACAGGGACCCCGGGGAGCTGTTTTTT. Its translation is CASSSYRDPGELFF.